The 26 T cell receptor beta chains below were found in one sample sequenced in a study of control samples from healthy donors and cancer patients. TCRdb keeps only in-frame clones here, not all; method: immunoSEQ multiplex PCR. The top ten hold roughly 14% of the sample, which has about 250,000 clones, about 80% seen once. Material for sequencing was PBMCs. Receptors originate from a woman aged 55-69 years with lung cancer.

The chain joins TRBV5-4 to TRBJ2-1; D possibly corresponds to TRBD2 (5 bases). Germline CDR1 is SGHNT and CDR2 is YYREEE (reference sequence). This CDR3 contains 14 residues. Trimming took 4 bases from V and 5 from J, leaving 13 bases between them. DNA for the CDR3: TGTGCCAGCAGCCAGCCCGGGATACACAATGAGCAGTTCTTC. As protein: CASSQPGIHNEQFF.

This chain connects TRBV12-3 or TRBV12-4 to TRBJ2-1; D is unclear. This CDR3 spans 11 amino acids. The V gene lost 7 bases and the J gene lost 4 bases, with 5 bases spanning the gap. For the CDR3, the DNA is TGTGCCAGCACAACGTACAATGAGCAGTTCTTC. Its protein product is CASTTYNEQFF.

The chain uses TRBV5-1 and TRBJ1-3; TRBD1 matches 9 bases. Unmatched junction bases numbered 9, after V lost 2 bases and J lost 0 bases. The CDR3 spans 18 residues. Germline V CDR1 and CDR2: SGHRS, YFSETQ. CDR3 sequence (DNA): TGCGCCAGCAGCTTTGGGACAGGGCCACCCCTCTCTGGAAACACCATATATTTT. Protein: CASSFGTGPPLSGNTIYF.

J is TRBJ1-1 and V is TRBV6-5, with D possibly TRBD1 on 6 matching bases. The CDR3 is 12 amino acids. Germline CDR1 MNHEY, CDR2 SVGAGI. The CDR3 protein is CVQSPARGEAFF. Written as DNA, the CDR3 is TGTGTACAATCTCCAGCCAGGGGTGAAGCTTTCTTT.

The chain joins TRBV6-6 to TRBJ1-2; the D gene is possibly TRBD1 (5 bases). Germline V lookup: CDR1 MNHNY, CDR2 SVGAGI (reference sequence). The germline V and J ends were trimmed by 8 bases and 4 bases, with 11 bases remaining between them. CDR3 size: 12 residues. The CDR3 loop is CASSEGSYGYTF. As DNA, the CDR3 is TGTGCCAGCTCAGAGGGGAGCTATGGCTACACCTTC.

The sample holds one count of this clone. The chain links TRBV10-3 to TRBJ2-1; D assignment may be TRBD1 or TRBD2 (5 bases each). CDR3 length: 16 residues. Germline CDR1 and CDR2: ENHRY and SYGVKD. V lost 3 bases to trimming and J lost 2 bases, with 14 bases between them. Written as DNA, the CDR3 is TGTGCCATCAGTGACCCCAGGGAGAAAACCTACAATGAGCAGTTCTTC. It yields the protein CAISDPREKTYNEQFF.

The chain links TRBV5-3 to TRBJ1-6, with D possibly TRBD1 on 6 matching bases. TRBV5-3 is assigned to the ORF class and has an uncertain function. CDR3 size: 13 residues. The germline V and J ends were trimmed by 6 bases and 10 bases, with 14 bases remaining between them. For the CDR3, the DNA is TGTGCCAGAAACGGGGGCTCGGGCTCACCCCTCCACTTT. Its translation: CARNGGSGSPLHF.

The chain recombines TRBV29-1 with TRBJ2-4; the D is unclear. The CDR3 spans 14 residues. V dropped 4 bases and J dropped 6 bases, with 16 bases sitting between them. Germline V gene data show CDR1 as SQVTM and CDR2 as ANQGSEA. CDR3 bases: TGCAGCGTTGTTATGGCCCCCCTCGGAAACATTCAGTACTTC. It encodes CSVVMAPLGNIQYF.

The chain recombines TRBV29-1 with TRBJ1-2; D is uncertain. Per the germline V gene, CDR1 is SQVTM and CDR2 is ANQGSEA. Trimming pared 1 base from V and 5 bases from J, leaving 8 bases between. The CDR3 runs 12 residues. The CDR3 sequence is CSVEGQEYGYTF. The CDR3 region has the DNA TGCAGCGTTGAAGGGCAGGAGTATGGCTACACCTTC.

The sample holds many counts of this clone. The V gene is TRBV27, the J gene TRBJ2-7, with TRBD2 identical over 8 bases. With 5 bases clipped from V and 3 bases from J, the junction kept 9 bases outside the gene matches. Germline V gives CDR1 MNHEY, CDR2 SMNVEV (reference sequence). The CDR3 has 15 residues. The CDR3 reads CASSPAETSVYEQYF. CDR3 coding DNA: TGTGCCAGCAGTCCCGCCGAGACTAGCGTCTACGAGCAGTACTTC.

J is TRBJ2-6 and V is TRBV7-3; D gene uncertain. The CDR3 is 14 amino acids. Trimming shortened V by 5 bases and J by 0 bases, and 5 bases separated the two germline ends. Germline V gene lookup returns CDR1 SGHTA and CDR2 FQGTGA. This chain's CDR3 is CASSLSSGANVLTF. CDR3 nucleotide sequence: TGTGCCAGCAGCCTAAGCTCTGGGGCCAACGTCCTGACTTTC. The variable domain in full, completed from reference TRBV7-3 and TRBJ2-6, reads GAGVSQTPSNKVTEKGKYVELRCDPISGHTALYWYRQSLGQGPEFLIYFQGTGAADDSGLPNDRFFAVRPEGSVSTLKIQRTERGDSAVYLCASSLSSGANVLTFGAGSRLTVL.

J is TRBJ2-7 and V is TRBV12-3 or TRBV12-4; D gene uncertain. The CDR3 extends over 13 amino acids. The ends were cut back, 3 bases at V and 2 bases at J, with 8 bases in the middle. This CDR3 reads CASSLSGPYEQYF. In DNA, the CDR3 is TGTGCCAGCAGTTTGTCCGGTCCCTACGAGCAGTACTTC.

The chain joins TRBV7-9 to TRBJ2-1; D could derive from TRBD1 or TRBD2 (5 bases each). V lost 5 bases and J 4 bases, leaving 12 bases between the germline ends. The CDR3 spans 14 residues. CDR1 SEHNR and CDR2 FQNEAQ come from the germline V gene (reference sequence). The CDR3 DNA reads as TGTGCCAGCAGCCCCCAGGGACCATACAATGAGCAGTTCTTC. It encodes CASSPQGPYNEQFF.

The chain is built from TRBV5-1 and TRBJ1-2; D not certain. Germline V gene sequence: CDR1 SGHRS, CDR2 YFSETQ. The ends were cut back, 0 bases at V and 6 bases at J, with 15 bases in the middle. The CDR3 loop spans 15 amino acids. The CDR3 DNA is TGCGCCAGCAGCTTGGTGCATGGAGGGCCCCATGGCTACACCTTC. The encoded protein is CASSLVHGGPHGYTF.

This chain links TRBV12-3 or TRBV12-4 with TRBJ2-7, with D uncertain. The CDR3 runs to 13 residues. Trimming took 1 base from V and 2 from J, leaving 6 bases between them. The CDR3 DNA reads TGTGCCAGCAGTTTAGTGGCAACCTACGAGCAGTACTTC. Its protein product is CASSLVATYEQYF.

The genes are TRBV30 and TRBJ1-1, with D perhaps TRBD1 (6 bases). Germline assignment: CDR1 GTSNPN and CDR2 SVGIG (reference sequence). The length of the CDR3 is 16 residues. V lost 0 bases to trimming and J lost 0 bases, with 14 bases between them. CDR3 nucleotides: TGTGCCTGGAGTGTAGGAGGGGGAGGCATGAACACTGAAGCTTTCTTT. Encoded protein: CAWSVGGGGMNTEAFF. The full variable domain, its missing parts supplied by reference TRBV30 and TRBJ1-1, is SQTIHQWPATLVQPVGSPLSLECTVEGTSNPNLYWYRQAAGRGLQLLFYSVGIGQISSEVPQNLSASRPQDRQFILSSKKLLLSDSGFYLCAWSVGGGGMNTEAFFGQGTRLTVV.

The CDR3 is CASSQAMGGAYGYTF. The CDR3 coding sequence is TGTGCCAGCAGCCAAGCCATGGGGGGGGCCTATGGCTACACCTTC. The chain combines TRBV3-1 (or the pseudogene TRBV3-2) with TRBJ1-2; TRBD1 might be the D (6 bases). V lost 1 base to trimming and J lost 4 bases, with 13 bases between them. From germline, CDR1 is LGHDT and CDR2 YNNKEL (reference sequence). CDR3 length: 15 amino acids.

V usage is TRBV7-6 and J usage is TRBJ1-5; 10 bases agree with TRBD1. Unmatched junction bases numbered 20, after V lost 4 bases and J lost 11 bases. Germline CDR1 reads SGHVS; CDR2 reads FNYEAQ. The CDR3 totals 18 residues. The CDR3 bases are TGTGCCAGCAGCTGCCCGGGACAGGGGCACTGGGCTCCCAGGTCCCAGCATTTT. Amino acid sequence: CASSCPGQGHWAPRSQHF.

This clone was detected once. V gene TRBV19 combines with J gene TRBJ1-2; the D gene is possibly TRBD1 (5 bases). This CDR3 is built from 14 residues. Germline loops: CDR1 LNHDA, CDR2 SQIVND (reference sequence). Trimming stripped 5 bases from V and 4 bases from J, with 14 bases between. The CDR3 loop is CASSGGRGVYGYTF. As DNA, the CDR3 is TGTGCCAGTAGTGGGGGACGAGGGGTCTATGGCTACACCTTC.

Regarding this clone: This same CDR3 is encoded by further DNA sequences in the sample. The V call is TRBV11-2, the J call TRBJ1-2, with a weak D call TRBD1 (6 bases). In germline, CDR1 is SGHAT, CDR2 FQNNGV. V gave up 1 base and J gave up 3 bases, with 6 bases separating them. The CDR3 extends over 13 amino acids. CDR3: CASSLAGDYGYTF. Written as DNA, the CDR3 is TGTGCCAGCAGCTTAGCAGGGGACTATGGCTACACCTTC. Filled out from reference TRBV11-2 and TRBJ1-2, the complete variable domain reads EAGVAQSPRYKIIEKRQSVAFWCNPISGHATLYWYQQILGQGPKLLIQFQNNGVVDDSQLPKDRFSAERLKGVDSTLKIQPAKLEDSAVYLCASSLAGDYGYTFGSGTRLTVV.

This clone is a singleton in its sample. The chain joins TRBV12-3 or TRBV12-4 to TRBJ2-7; D unclear. There are 12 residues in the CDR3. Trimming took off 1 base at V and 5 bases at J, with 6 bases between the two ends. CDR3: CASSLEWNEQYF. The CDR3 DNA is TGTGCCAGCAGTTTAGAATGGAACGAGCAGTACTTC.

The chain uses TRBV7-2 and TRBJ2-7; TRBD1 agrees at 8 bases. This CDR3 spans 15 amino acids. The germline CDR1 and CDR2 sequences are SGHTA and FQGNSA. V was pared by 2 bases and J by 2 bases, with 5 bases of the junction left unmatched. The CDR3 loop is CASSLQTGVPYEQYF. The CDR3 coding sequence is TGTGCCAGCAGCTTACAGACAGGGGTGCCCTACGAGCAGTACTTC.

This clone was picked up one time. CDR3 bases: TGTGCCAGCAGCCAAGGTCTAGCGGGGGGGACCTACAATGAGCAGTTCTTC. This encodes CASSQGLAGGTYNEQFF. The chain carries TRBV4-2 and TRBJ2-1, with 12 bases that match TRBD2. The CDR3 spans 17 residues. Germline V gives CDR1 LGHNA, CDR2 YNFKEQ. J was trimmed by 2 bases and V by 1 base; bases with no gene match: 3.

The chain recombines TRBV27 with TRBJ1-3; 7 bases agree with TRBD1. The V segment lost 3 bases and the J segment 0 bases; nucleotides outside the gene matches: 8. CDR1 MNHEY and CDR2 SMNVEV come from the germline V gene (reference sequence). The CDR3 has 17 residues. The CDR3 bases are TGTGCCAGCAGTTTGACGCCGACAGGGTCCTCTGGAAACACCATATATTTT. It specifies CASSLTPTGSSGNTIYF.

The table lists this clone with a few counts. This sequence joins TRBV19 and TRBJ1-6; D perhaps matches TRBD1 (6 bases). The germline V gene has CDR1 LNHDA and CDR2 SQIVND (reference sequence). V shed 3 bases and J shed 4 bases, with 22 bases lying between them. The CDR3 is 19 amino acids. This chain's CDR3 is CASSIRQARGLWYNSPLHF. CDR3 sequence (DNA): TGTGCCAGTAGTATCCGACAGGCCCGGGGCCTATGGTATAATTCACCCCTCCACTTT.

The chain is built from TRBV5-1 and TRBJ2-3; 7 nucleotides line up with TRBD1. After removal of 3 bases from V and 1 base from J, the junction contained 8 bases not matched to a gene. This CDR3 is 16 amino acids long. The germline CDR1 and CDR2 sequences are SGHRS and YFSETQ. DNA of the CDR3: TGCGCCAGCAGCTGGGCGGCAGGGGGAGGCACAGATACGCAGTATTTT. Residues: CASSWAAGGGTDTQYF.